This T cell receptor beta chain appears in the sequencing data of a study of blood T cell repertoires in COVID-19. Study details: Nucleic acid was either cDNA or gDNA, and it came from T cells, B-cell-depleted T cells, or PBMCs.

Germline V gives CDR1 SGHAT, CDR2 FQNNGV. Trimming removed 5 bases from V and 5 bases from J; junction bases left unmatched: 9. The CDR3 has 16 residues. Concerning this clone: Other DNA sequences within the sample encode an identical CDR3.

Some clones are missing from TCRdb's copy, which holds only in-frame ones; the method was immunoSEQ multiplex PCR. The top ten hold less than 5.5% of the sample, which has 140,000 or so clones, 75% to 85% seen once. The sample taken for sequencing was peripheral blood. The gene calls are TRBV11-2 and TRBJ2-3, with TRBD2 matching over 11 bases. This clonotype originated in a man aged 55 to 69 with acute or convalescent COVID-19. The CDR3 here is CASSPRLAGGGDTQYF. The CDR3 nucleotides read TGTGCCAGCAGCCCCAGGCTAGCGGGAGGCGGAGATACGCAGTATTTT.